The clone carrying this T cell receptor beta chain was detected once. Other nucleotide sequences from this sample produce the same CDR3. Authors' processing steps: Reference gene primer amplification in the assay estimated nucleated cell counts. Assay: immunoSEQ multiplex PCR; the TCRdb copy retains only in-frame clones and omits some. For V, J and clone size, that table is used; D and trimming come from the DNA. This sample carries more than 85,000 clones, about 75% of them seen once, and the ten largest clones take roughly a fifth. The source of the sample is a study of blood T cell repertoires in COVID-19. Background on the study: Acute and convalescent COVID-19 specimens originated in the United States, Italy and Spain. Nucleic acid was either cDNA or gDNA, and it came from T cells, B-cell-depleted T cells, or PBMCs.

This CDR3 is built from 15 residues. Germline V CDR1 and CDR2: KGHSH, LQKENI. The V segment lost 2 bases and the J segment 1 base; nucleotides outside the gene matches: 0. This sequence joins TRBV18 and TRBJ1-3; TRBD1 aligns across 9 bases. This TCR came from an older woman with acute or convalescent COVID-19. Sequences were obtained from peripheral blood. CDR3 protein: CASSPGQGSGNTIYF. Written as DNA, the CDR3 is TGTGCCAGCTCACCAGGACAGGGGTCTGGAAACACCATATATTTT.